This entry is about one T cell receptor (beta chain). The antigen is undetermined. The investigators sampled blood at baseline, at cycle 4 day 1, and at cycle 7 day 1. This specimen comes from a study of OX40 agonist ivuxolimab in advanced cancers. Study details: Participants averaged 60 years of age (range about 23 to 79) and were 75% to 90% male. Earlier treatment with anti-PD-1, anti-PD-L1 or anti-CTLA-4 was permitted, and less than 50% had received some. The study, taken as a whole, reports: There were, on average, more expanded clones in CD8+ T cells than in CD4+.

Some clones are missing from TCRdb's copy, which holds only in-frame ones; the method was immunoSEQ multiplex PCR. The repertoire includes around 58,000 clones, roughly 89% of them detected once, and around 26% sits in the top ten. The clonotype originates from an adult with an advanced solid tumor such as melanoma, head and neck, liver or kidney cancer. The material sequenced was CD4+ or CD8+ T cells sorted from blood, taken in a trial of the OX40 agonist ivuxolimab.

The CDR3 spells CSVYTPGGNDGYTF. The CDR3 DNA sequence: TGCAGCGTGTATACCCCAGGGGGCAATGATGGCTACACCTTC. J is TRBJ1-2 and V is TRBV29-1, with 8 nucleotides matching TRBD1. Germline V gene lookup returns CDR1 SQVTM and CDR2 ANQGSEA. Trimming at V came to 6 bases and at J to 6 bases, leaving 12 bases not matched to a gene. The CDR3 has 14 residues.